This is a list of T cell receptor beta chains from one sample in a study of PD-1 blockade in classical Hodgkin lymphoma. The data were produced by immunoSEQ multiplex PCR, yet TCRdb's version contains in-frame clones alone and is incomplete. The sample holds 90,000 or so clones, about 90% seen once. This sample comprised peripheral blood mononuclear cells (PBMCs), obtained before the second cycle of nivolumab. Every receptor here comes from a human donor with classical Hodgkin lymphoma. Each CDR3 is given with its conserved first and last residue. The D gene is left open where the match is weak. Rows may omit the clone size; those that give it use once, few, many or a size class.

abundance: few
v_gene: TRBV30
j_gene: TRBJ1-5
d_gene: NA
CDR3nt: TGTGCCTGGAGACAGGGCTACAATCAGCCCCAGCATTTT
CDR3aa: CAWRQGYNQPQHF

abundance: few
v_gene: TRBV5-4
j_gene: TRBJ2-7
d_gene: NA
CDR3nt: TGTGCCAGCTCCCCGGGTAGGAGCGGAACCTACGAGCAGTACTTC
CDR3aa: CASSPGRSGTYEQYF

abundance: once
v_gene: TRBV5-1
j_gene: TRBJ2-3
d_gene: NA
CDR3nt: TGCGCCAGCAGCTTGGATCAGTTCCTAACAGATACGCAGTATTTT
CDR3aa: CASSLDQFLTDTQYF

abundance: NA
v_gene: TRBV4-2
j_gene: TRBJ2-2
d_gene: NA
CDR3nt: TGTGCCAGCAGCCAAGCGGGGGACATCCTGGAGCTGTTTTTT
CDR3aa: CASSQAGDILELFF

abundance: NA
v_gene: TRBV6-1
j_gene: TRBJ1-2
d_gene: NA
CDR3nt: TGTGCCAGCAGTGAAGTTCGGGGGAACTATGGCTACACCTTC
CDR3aa: CASSEVRGNYGYTF

abundance: NA
v_gene: TRBV5-1
j_gene: TRBJ2-5
d_gene: TRBD2
CDR3nt: TGCGCCAGCAGCTCTCGGACTAGCGGGATCCGGGAGACCCAGTACTTC
CDR3aa: CASSSRTSGIRETQYF

abundance: NA
v_gene: TRBV29-1
j_gene: TRBJ2-7
d_gene: TRBD1
CDR3nt: TGCAGCGTTTCGACGGGACAGGGGGCAGGCGAGCAGTACTTC
CDR3aa: CSVSTGQGAGEQYF

abundance: NA
v_gene: TRBV19
j_gene: TRBJ2-2
d_gene: NA
CDR3nt: TGTGCCAGTAGTATAGGGGCGGGCACCGGGGAGCTGTTTTTT
CDR3aa: CASSIGAGTGELFF

abundance: once
v_gene: TRBV5-1
j_gene: TRBJ1-1
d_gene: TRBD1
CDR3nt: TGCGCCAGCAGCGAGTCCGGGACAGGGGCTCGAGGCTGGATGGACGCCGAAGCTTTCTTT
CDR3aa: CASSESGTGARGWMDAEAFF

abundance: few
v_gene: TRBV30
j_gene: TRBJ2-1
d_gene: NA
CDR3nt: TGTGCCTGGGGCGGGGGACAGACCTACAATGAGCAGTTCTTC
CDR3aa: CAWGGGQTYNEQFF

abundance: NA
v_gene: TRBV27
j_gene: TRBJ2-3
d_gene: TRBD2
CDR3nt: TGTGCCAGCAGTACCCTAAGCGGGAGATTGACAGATACGCAGTATTTT
CDR3aa: CASSTLSGRLTDTQYF

abundance: NA
v_gene: TRBV27
j_gene: TRBJ2-7
d_gene: NA
CDR3nt: TGTGCCAGCAGCTCCCCCGGGTCAAGTACCTACGAGCAGTACTTC
CDR3aa: CASSSPGSSTYEQYF

abundance: NA
v_gene: TRBV27
j_gene: TRBJ1-2
d_gene: TRBD1
CDR3nt: TGTGCCAGCAGAATCGCGGGACAGGGAGAAGGTGGCTACACCTTC
CDR3aa: CASRIAGQGEGGYTF

abundance: NA
v_gene: TRBV4-1
j_gene: TRBJ2-1
d_gene: NA
CDR3nt: TGCGCCAGCAGCCAAGTGACGGGTCGGGGCTTCAATGAGCAGTTCTTC
CDR3aa: CASSQVTGRGFNEQFF

abundance: NA
v_gene: TRBV25-1
j_gene: TRBJ2-3
d_gene: NA
CDR3nt: TGTGCCAGCAGTGAATACGGCACAGATACGCAGTATTTT
CDR3aa: CASSEYGTDTQYF

abundance: NA
v_gene: TRBV11-2
j_gene: TRBJ2-7
d_gene: NA
CDR3nt: TGTGCCAGCACCTTTGGGGTGGCGGGGAAAGGCGAGCAGTACTTC
CDR3aa: CASTFGVAGKGEQYF

abundance: few
v_gene: TRBV29-1
j_gene: TRBJ1-1
d_gene: TRBD1
CDR3nt: TGCAGCGTTGAAGGTAGGGGGCCTGAAGCTTTCTTT
CDR3aa: CSVEGRGPEAFF

abundance: once
v_gene: TRBV5-1
j_gene: TRBJ2-7
d_gene: TRBD1
CDR3nt: TGCGCCAGCAGCCCTGGGGGACAGGGGGTTACCTACGAGCAGTACTTC
CDR3aa: CASSPGGQGVTYEQYF

abundance: NA
v_gene: TRBV5-1
j_gene: TRBJ2-7
d_gene: NA
CDR3nt: TGCGCCAGCAGCTTGTTTCTCGGGGGCAGGGACATCGACGAGCAGTACTTC
CDR3aa: CASSLFLGGRDIDEQYF

abundance: NA
v_gene: TRBV7-9
j_gene: TRBJ1-1
d_gene: NA
CDR3nt: TGTGCCAGCAGCTTATTTATTAGGGATATAGACTGGACTGAAGCTTTCTTT
CDR3aa: CASSLFIRDIDWTEAFF

abundance: NA
v_gene: TRBV29-1
j_gene: TRBJ2-5
d_gene: TRBD1
CDR3nt: TGCAGCGTTGAAGGGGACAGGGAGAATCAAGAGACCCAGTACTTC
CDR3aa: CSVEGDRENQETQYF

abundance: NA
v_gene: TRBV29-1
j_gene: TRBJ2-1
d_gene: NA
CDR3nt: TGCAGCGTTGAGAAGGGCTACAATGAGCAGTTCTTC
CDR3aa: CSVEKGYNEQFF

abundance: NA
v_gene: TRBV19
j_gene: TRBJ2-3
d_gene: TRBD2
CDR3nt: TGTGCCTCCCGGCTAGCGGGAATGGCAGATACGCAGTATTTT
CDR3aa: CASRLAGMADTQYF

abundance: NA
v_gene: TRBV19
j_gene: TRBJ1-5
d_gene: NA
CDR3nt: TGTGCCAGTAGTGCCGGCGACGGAGCGTACAATCAGCCCCAGCATTTT
CDR3aa: CASSAGDGAYNQPQHF

abundance: NA
v_gene: TRBV5-1
j_gene: TRBJ2-7
d_gene: NA
CDR3nt: TGCGCCAGCAGCTTGGCCGGACAACCAAGCTCCTACGAGCAGTACTTC
CDR3aa: CASSLAGQPSSYEQYF

abundance: NA
v_gene: TRBV29-1
j_gene: TRBJ2-7
d_gene: TRBD1
CDR3nt: TGCAGCGTCGAGGACAGGGACTCCTACGAGCAGTACTTC
CDR3aa: CSVEDRDSYEQYF

abundance: few
v_gene: TRBV30
j_gene: TRBJ2-2
d_gene: TRBD1
CDR3nt: TGTGCCTGCTCTACAGGGGGCGAGGCCGGGGAGCTGTTTTTT
CDR3aa: CACSTGGEAGELFF

abundance: once
v_gene: TRBV7-9
j_gene: TRBJ1-1
d_gene: NA
CDR3nt: TGTGCCAGCAGCTTTACAGGGACTGAAGCTTTCTTT
CDR3aa: CASSFTGTEAFF

abundance: NA
v_gene: TRBV18
j_gene: TRBJ2-7
d_gene: NA
CDR3nt: TGTGCCAGCTCACAGTCCTACAGCTACGAGCAGTACTTC
CDR3aa: CASSQSYSYEQYF

abundance: NA
v_gene: TRBV5-1
j_gene: TRBJ2-1
d_gene: TRBD2
CDR3nt: TGCGCCAGCAGCTGGGGACTAGCGGGAGCCACGGGGTACAATGAGCAGTTCTTC
CDR3aa: CASSWGLAGATGYNEQFF

abundance: once
v_gene: TRBV6-1
j_gene: TRBJ2-7
d_gene: NA
CDR3nt: TGTGCCAGCAGTGAATATGCCGTTGAGCAGTACTTC
CDR3aa: CASSEYAVEQYF

abundance: NA
v_gene: TRBV5-1
j_gene: TRBJ2-3
d_gene: TRBD2
CDR3nt: TGCGCCAGCAGCGCGGACAGGACTAGCGGAAGCACAGATACGCAGTATTTT
CDR3aa: CASSADRTSGSTDTQYF

abundance: once
v_gene: TRBV28
j_gene: TRBJ1-4
d_gene: NA
CDR3nt: TGTGCCAGCACAGAGGGGGGGTCTGAAAAACTGTTTTTT
CDR3aa: CASTEGGSEKLFF

abundance: NA
v_gene: TRBV29-1
j_gene: TRBJ2-3
d_gene: NA
CDR3nt: TGCAGCAGCTACCGTCCAGATACGCAGTATTTT
CDR3aa: CSSYRPDTQYF

abundance: NA
v_gene: TRBV9
j_gene: TRBJ2-3
d_gene: NA
CDR3nt: TGTGCCAGCAGCGCCTTCTCAGTGGATACGCAGTATTTT
CDR3aa: CASSAFSVDTQYF

abundance: NA
v_gene: TRBV28
j_gene: TRBJ1-1
d_gene: NA
CDR3nt: TGTGCCAGCAGCCTCACAACGTCGTGGACTGAAGCTTTCTTT
CDR3aa: CASSLTTSWTEAFF

abundance: NA
v_gene: TRBV4-1
j_gene: TRBJ2-3
d_gene: NA
CDR3nt: TGCGCCAGCAGCCAAGTCGGACGGGCGCTTAGCACAGATACGCAGTATTTT
CDR3aa: CASSQVGRALSTDTQYF

abundance: NA
v_gene: TRBV5-1
j_gene: TRBJ1-3
d_gene: NA
CDR3nt: TGCGCCAGCAGCTTCGGTTCTGGGGCCGGAAACACCATATATTTT
CDR3aa: CASSFGSGAGNTIYF

abundance: few
v_gene: TRBV18
j_gene: TRBJ1-4
d_gene: TRBD1
CDR3nt: TGTGCCAGCTCACCAGGACAGGGAAATGAAAAACTGTTTTTT
CDR3aa: CASSPGQGNEKLFF

abundance: NA
v_gene: TRBV11-3
j_gene: TRBJ1-2
d_gene: NA
CDR3nt: TGTGCCAGCAGCTTAACACAGGGTAGAGGCTACACCTTC
CDR3aa: CASSLTQGRGYTF

abundance: NA
v_gene: TRBV30
j_gene: TRBJ1-4
d_gene: NA
CDR3nt: TGTGCCTGGAGTGTAAGGACAGTACTAAATGAAAAACTGTTTTTT
CDR3aa: CAWSVRTVLNEKLFF

abundance: NA
v_gene: TRBV30
j_gene: TRBJ2-1
d_gene: TRBD2
CDR3nt: TGTGCCTGGAACCTCGGGGGGAGCGGGTACTCCTACAATGAGCAGTTCTTC
CDR3aa: CAWNLGGSGYSYNEQFF

abundance: once
v_gene: TRBV7-2
j_gene: TRBJ2-4
d_gene: NA
CDR3nt: TGTGCCAGCAGCTCCCTATACATTCAGTACTTC
CDR3aa: CASSSLYIQYF

abundance: NA
v_gene: TRBV6-6
j_gene: TRBJ2-5
d_gene: NA
CDR3nt: TGTGCCAGCAGAAACAGGGAGGCAGAGACCCAGTACTTC
CDR3aa: CASRNREAETQYF

abundance: NA
v_gene: TRBV27
j_gene: TRBJ2-7
d_gene: TRBD2
CDR3nt: TGTGCCTCGGGCGGGGGGACTTCCTACGAGCAGTACTTC
CDR3aa: CASGGGTSYEQYF

abundance: NA
v_gene: TRBV19
j_gene: TRBJ2-1
d_gene: NA
CDR3nt: TGTGCCAGTAGTGACTTCAGGGCTGAGCAGTTCTTC
CDR3aa: CASSDFRAEQFF

abundance: NA
v_gene: TRBV6-6
j_gene: TRBJ1-1
d_gene: NA
CDR3nt: TGTGCCAGCAGTTACTCGGGGGGCGGCACTGAAGCTTTCTTT
CDR3aa: CASSYSGGGTEAFF

abundance: once
v_gene: TRBV10-3
j_gene: TRBJ2-7
d_gene: TRBD2
CDR3nt: TGTGCCATCACTCCTAGCGGGGGAACCTACGAGCAGTACTTC
CDR3aa: CAITPSGGTYEQYF

abundance: NA
v_gene: TRBV30
j_gene: TRBJ1-1
d_gene: NA
CDR3nt: TGTGCCCGTGGCAGCTCCATGAACACTGAAGCTTTCTTT
CDR3aa: CARGSSMNTEAFF

abundance: NA
v_gene: TRBV9
j_gene: TRBJ2-7
d_gene: TRBD1
CDR3nt: TGTGCCAGCAGCGTAGGGGACAGGGTATCCTACGAGCAGTACTTC
CDR3aa: CASSVGDRVSYEQYF

abundance: NA
v_gene: TRBV10-3
j_gene: TRBJ1-4
d_gene: NA
CDR3nt: TGTGCCATCAGTGAGAAAGTGGCCTTCAGGGATAATGAAAAACTGTTTTTT
CDR3aa: CAISEKVAFRDNEKLFF

abundance: NA
v_gene: TRBV5-6
j_gene: TRBJ1-2
d_gene: NA
CDR3nt: TGTGCCAGCAGCTTAGCAGGGGGCTACACCTTC
CDR3aa: CASSLAGGYTF

abundance: few
v_gene: TRBV4-1
j_gene: TRBJ1-3
d_gene: NA
CDR3nt: TGCGCCAGCAGCCAAGGTGGAAACACCATATATTTT
CDR3aa: CASSQGGNTIYF

abundance: once
v_gene: TRBV4-1
j_gene: TRBJ2-3
d_gene: NA
CDR3nt: TGCGCCAGCAGCCAAGCGGGTACGCAGTATTTT
CDR3aa: CASSQAGTQYF

abundance: NA
v_gene: TRBV5-1
j_gene: TRBJ1-5
d_gene: TRBD1
CDR3nt: TGCGCCAGCAGCTTAACAGGGGGACCCCAGCAGCCCCAGCATTTT
CDR3aa: CASSLTGGPQQPQHF

abundance: NA
v_gene: TRBV7-2
j_gene: TRBJ2-4
d_gene: NA
CDR3nt: TGTGCCAGCAGCTTAGGAGGCACAGGCCCGAAAAACATTCAGTACTTC
CDR3aa: CASSLGGTGPKNIQYF

abundance: NA
v_gene: TRBV27
j_gene: TRBJ1-4
d_gene: NA
CDR3nt: TGTGCCAGCAGCCCTGGGACGGATGAAAAACTGTTTTTT
CDR3aa: CASSPGTDEKLFF

abundance: once
v_gene: TRBV4-1
j_gene: TRBJ2-7
d_gene: NA
CDR3nt: TGCGCCAGCAGCCAAGAATGGTTCACTGGCGAGCAGTACTTC
CDR3aa: CASSQEWFTGEQYF